The 31 T cell receptor beta chains presented below share a single source sample, sequenced in a study of persistence of HIV-infected CD4 T cells. This was the immunoSEQ version 4 assay in survey mode. The protocol was immunoSEQ multiplex PCR, while the TCRdb copy is restricted to in-frame clones and leaves out a portion. This sample carries some 13,000 clones, approximately 71% of them seen once, and the ten largest clones take about 18%. Stimulation used around 10 ug/mL lysate from CMV-infected fibroblasts. Sorting of responding CD4+ T cells relied on upregulated CD40 ligand together with CD69. No antigens are known for them. The material was CD4+ T cells sorted from PBMCs after roughly 18-hour stimulation, obtained from a patient who received antiretroviral therapy. The receptors originated from an adult man with HIV who was CMV-seropositive.

This chain links TRBV7-9 with TRBJ2-7; 9 bases match TRBD1. Per germline, CDR1 SEHNR and CDR2 FQNEAQ (reference sequence). The CDR3 loop spans 15 amino acids. Trimming at V came to 5 bases and at J to 9 bases, leaving 14 bases not matched to a gene. The CDR3 is CASSNLAGQGERQYF. CDR3 coding DNA: TGTGCCAGCAGCAACCTTGCGGGACAGGGTGAACGGCAGTACTTC.

The table lists this clone with a few counts. The rearrangement uses TRBV27 and TRBJ2-5; 7 nucleotides match TRBD1. In germline, CDR1 is MNHEY, CDR2 SMNVEV (reference sequence). The ends lost 5 bases at V and 1 base at J; junction bases unmatched: 7. The CDR3 consists of 15 residues. CDR3 sequence (DNA): TGTGCCAGCAGTCCCAGATGGGACAGCCAAGAGACCCAGTACTTC. This codes for CASSPRWDSQETQYF.

The chain employs TRBV5-4 and TRBJ2-3; 12 nucleotides line up with TRBD2. V dropped 5 bases and J dropped 0; count of bases not matched to a gene: 7. The length of the CDR3 is 17 residues. Germline CDR1 is SGHNT and CDR2 is YYREEE (reference sequence). CDR3 bases: TGTGCCAGCAGTCGTGGACTAGCGGGGACTAGCACAGATACGCAGTATTTT. The encoded protein is CASSRGLAGTSTDTQYF.

The chain employs TRBV5-1 and TRBJ2-1, with 15 bases lining up with TRBD2. Germline loops: CDR1 SGHRS, CDR2 YFSETQ. This CDR3 region has 16 residues. The V gene end was trimmed by 4 bases and the J gene end by 8 bases; junction bases not matched to a gene: 7. This CDR3 reads CASSEGLAGGIDEQFF. CDR3 in DNA: TGCGCCAGCAGCGAGGGACTAGCGGGGGGCATAGATGAGCAGTTCTTC. Full variable domain (outside the CDR3, taken from reference TRBV5-1 and TRBJ2-1): KAGVTQTPRYLIKTRGQQVTLSCSPISGHRSVSWYQQTPGQGLQFLFEYFSETQRNKGNFPGRFSGRQFSNSRSEMNVSTLELGDSALYLCASSEGLAGGIDEQFFGPGTRLTVL.

V gene TRBV18 combines with J gene TRBJ1-2; 8 positions agree with TRBD1. This CDR3 spans 17 amino acids. With V trimmed by 0 bases and J by 2 bases, 8 bases remained unmatched. CDR1 and CDR2 from the germline V gene are KGHSH and LQKENI. The CDR3 here is CASSPPQGQDLNYGYTF. In DNA form, the CDR3 reads TGTGCCAGCTCACCACCGCAGGGACAGGACCTAAACTATGGCTACACCTTC.

The genes are TRBV5-1 and TRBJ2-7; 8 bases line up with TRBD2. The CDR3 has 15 residues. Germline lookup yields CDR1 SGHRS and CDR2 YFSETQ. The V and J ends lost 4 bases and 5 bases, in that order; junction bases with no gene match: 11. The DNA for the CDR3 is TGCGCCAGCAGCCCCTACGGGGGGGCCAGTGACGAGCAGTACTTC. This sequence encodes CASSPYGGASDEQYF.

With regard to this clone: An end of the junction differs from the germline gene, which may be a read error. The chain employs TRBV28 and TRBJ2-7; perhaps TRBD2 as D (5 bases). In germline, CDR1 is MDHEN, CDR2 SYDVKM. The CDR3 is made up of 15 amino acids. The CDR3 region is CAGSLSGNEMREQYF. The DNA of the CDR3 is TGTGCCGGCAGTTTATCCGGGAACGAAATGCGGGAGCAGTACTTC.

By share, this clone ranks as medium-sized. The gene calls are TRBV18 and TRBJ1-4; 7 bases line up with TRBD1. Germline V CDR1 and CDR2: KGHSH, LQKENI. CDR3 length equals 15 residues. Trimming cost V 6 bases and J 1 base; bases outside gene matches: 5. CDR3: CASSPGTETNEKLFF. The DNA for the CDR3 is TGTGCCAGCTCCCCCGGGACAGAAACTAATGAAAAACTGTTTTTT.

The rearrangement uses TRBV19 and TRBJ1-6; a possible D gene is TRBD1 (6 bases). Germline V gene lookup returns CDR1 LNHDA and CDR2 SQIVND (reference sequence). The V end was cut by 3 bases, the J end by 14 bases, with 8 bases between. The CDR3 covers 11 residues. The CDR3 spells CASSIGQSLHF. As DNA, the CDR3 is TGTGCCAGTAGTATTGGACAGTCCCTCCACTTT.

V gene TRBV6-1 combines with J gene TRBJ2-2; the match to TRBD2 covers 7 bases. J was trimmed by 6 bases and V by 2 bases; bases with no gene match: 3. The germline V gene encodes CDR1 MNHNS and CDR2 SASEGT. CDR3 length equals 14 residues. In DNA form, the CDR3 reads TGTGCCAGCAGTGAAATCCGGGGGGCCGGGGAGCTGTTTTTT. The encoded protein is CASSEIRGAGELFF.

Concerning this clone: One end of the junction does not line up with germline, which may come from a read error. The rearrangement links TRBV19 to TRBJ2-1, with 9 bases identical to TRBD2. CDR3 length equals 15 residues. From germline, CDR1 is LNHDA and CDR2 SQIVND (reference sequence). DNA for the CDR3: TGTGCCACTAGTTGGGGACTAGCATCTGGTAATGAGCAGTTCTTC. Its translation: CATSWGLASGNEQFF.

The chain links TRBV7-9 to TRBJ1-1; D ambiguous. Germline lookup yields CDR1 SEHNR and CDR2 FQNEAQ (reference sequence). Between the trimmed V and J ends, which lost 1 base and 5 bases, there was a span of 14 bases. The CDR3 has 15 residues. CDR3 in amino acids: CASSLEWVGKTEAFF. The CDR3 DNA follows: TGTGCCAGCAGCTTAGAGTGGGTGGGTAAGACTGAAGCTTTCTTT.

This clone occurred once. This chain links TRBV10-3 with TRBJ2-3, with 8 bases lining up with TRBD1. CDR1 is ENHRY, CDR2 SYGVKD, per germline. CDR3 length equals 14 residues. The junction had 8 bases not matched to a gene; V was cut back by 6 bases and J by 6 bases. The CDR3 DNA follows: TGTGCCATCAGAGAGGACAGGGCGGTCGATACGCAGTATTTT. This codes for CAIREDRAVDTQYF.

This clone appeared a single time. The chain carries TRBV19 and TRBJ1-3; D not resolved. The CDR3 runs to 13 residues. V gave up 7 bases and J gave up 5 bases, with 12 bases separating them. Germline CDR1 LNHDA, CDR2 SQIVND (reference sequence). The CDR3 region is CASTSLERNTIYF. The CDR3 region has the DNA TGTGCCAGTACTTCCCTGGAGCGAAACACCATATATTTT.

The chain combines TRBV28 with TRBJ2-2; D ambiguous. CDR3 length: 14 amino acids. Trimming stripped 7 bases from V and 2 bases from J, with 11 bases between. Per the germline V gene, CDR1 is MDHEN and CDR2 is SYDVKM. This CDR3 reads CASMGSRNTGELFF. The CDR3, as DNA: TGTGCCAGCATGGGCAGCCGAAACACCGGGGAGCTGTTTTTT.

CDR3 bases: TGTGCCAGCAGTTATGGGGGGGTGAGCGGAAACACCATATATTTT. This codes for CASSYGGVSGNTIYF. The chain recombines TRBV6-5 with TRBJ1-3; D perhaps matches TRBD1 (5 bases). The CDR3 covers 15 residues. Between the trimmed V and J ends, which lost 3 bases and 4 bases, there was a span of 13 bases. Germline assignment: CDR1 MNHEY and CDR2 SVGAGI.

CDR3 sequence reads: CATSAAGVTDTQYF. The CDR3 nucleotides are TGTGCCACCAGTGCGGCAGGGGTTACAGATACGCAGTATTTT. The chain employs TRBV24-1 and TRBJ2-3; weak D call: TRBD1 (6 bases). The CDR3 runs to 14 residues. Germline V lookup: CDR1 KGHDR, CDR2 SFDVKD. Trimming stripped 5 bases from V and 3 bases from J, with 11 bases between.

This chain joins TRBV27 and TRBJ2-3; tentatively, D is TRBD1 (6 bases). The CDR3 spans 14 residues. The germline CDR1 and CDR2 sequences are MNHEY and SMNVEV (reference sequence). The ends were cut back, 5 bases at V and 8 bases at J, with 17 bases in the middle. This CDR3 reads CASSLLGAIPTQYF. The CDR3 nucleotides read TGTGCCAGCAGTCTCTTGGGGGCCATCCCTACGCAGTATTTT.

The chain recombines TRBV15 with TRBJ2-3; no clear D. This CDR3 contains 13 residues. Germline assignment: CDR1 LNHNV and CDR2 YYDKDF (reference sequence). Trimming removed 1 base at V and 6 bases at J, with 8 bases between. The CDR3 DNA reads as TGTGCCACCAGCAGAGGTCTCCGTGATACGCAGTATTTT. As protein: CATSRGLRDTQYF.

This rearrangement joins TRBV5-8 to TRBJ2-3; possibly TRBD2 for D (5 bases). This CDR3 has 12 amino acids. The ends were cut back, 4 bases at V and 6 bases at J, with 9 bases in the middle. Germline values: CDR1 SGHTS, CDR2 YDEGEE. This CDR3 is CASSLQRDTQYF. CDR3 DNA: TGTGCCAGCAGCCTCCAGCGGGATACGCAGTATTTT.

This chain connects TRBV19 to TRBJ2-2; 7 nucleotides align to TRBD1. Germline CDR1 is LNHDA and CDR2 is SQIVND (reference sequence). V shed 3 bases, J shed 1 base, and the junction held 5 bases outside the gene matches. This CDR3 has 16 residues. CDR3: CASSIPWTGNTGELFF. Here the CDR3 DNA reads TGTGCCAGTAGTATCCCATGGACAGGGAACACCGGGGAGCTGTTTTTT.

J is TRBJ1-4 and V is TRBV9, with D unclear. CDR1 and CDR2 (germline): SGDLS, YYNGEE. V was pared by 2 bases and J by 3 bases, with 5 bases between. The CDR3 sequence is 13 residues long. CDR3 sequence: CASSVRANEKLFF. The DNA of the CDR3 is TGTGCCAGCAGCGTCAGAGCTAATGAAAAACTGTTTTTT.

This clone came up a few times. J is TRBJ2-1 and V is TRBV10-3, with 9 positions matching TRBD1. With 8 bases clipped from V and 9 bases from J, the junction kept 20 bases outside the gene matches. The CDR3 spans 17 residues. Per the germline V gene, CDR1 is ENHRY and CDR2 is SYGVKD. CDR3 sequence (DNA): TGTGCCATCGGGGCCCCCAACACGGGGACAGGGTCGGGTGAGCAGTTCTTC. It codes for CAIGAPNTGTGSGEQFF.

The chain recombines TRBV6-5 with TRBJ2-3, with D uncertain. This CDR3 is built from 12 residues. Between the trimmed V and J ends, which lost 11 bases and 2 bases, there was a span of 11 bases. Per germline, CDR1 MNHEY and CDR2 SVGAGI. As DNA, the CDR3 is TGTGCCGTAAAGTCCTCCACAGATACGCAGTATTTT. Residues: CAVKSSTDTQYF.

CDR3 bases: TGTGCCAGTAGTATAAGCGGTTTAGTTCGTAATTCACCCCTCCACTTT. As protein: CASSISGLVRNSPLHF. The V and J genes are TRBV19 and TRBJ1-6; no reliable D call. Trimming took off 2 bases at V and 6 bases at J, with 14 bases between the two ends. The CDR3 runs 16 residues. Germline CDR1 and CDR2: LNHDA and SQIVND (reference sequence).

The CDR3 here is CASSHFPRGSLNTEAFF. CDR3 DNA sequence: TGCGCCAGCAGCCACTTCCCCCGAGGCAGCCTGAACACTGAAGCTTTCTTT. V usage is TRBV4-1 and J usage is TRBJ1-1; no clear D gene. The V end lost 3 bases, the J end lost 0 bases, and 17 bases lay between the germline ends. This CDR3 has 17 residues. Germline V lookup: CDR1 MGHRA, CDR2 YSYEKL.

The chain recombines TRBV6-5 with TRBJ1-1; 8 positions match TRBD1. The V and J ends lost 6 bases and 2 bases, in that order; junction bases with no gene match: 8. Germline V gene sequence: CDR1 MNHEY, CDR2 SVGAGI. CDR3 length: 15 residues. The CDR3 nucleotides are TGTGCCAGCAGAGGTAGGGACAGGCTAAACACTGAAGCTTTCTTT. Translation: CASRGRDRLNTEAFF.

CDR3 sequence (DNA): TGTGCCAGTAGTATCCGGAGAGGGGAAGGCACTGAAGCTTTCTTT. It codes for CASSIRRGEGTEAFF. The chain is built from TRBV19 and TRBJ1-1; the D gene is possibly TRBD1 (5 bases). Looked up from germline, CDR1 is LNHDA and CDR2 is SQIVND (reference sequence). The CDR3 sequence is 15 residues long. Deletions cut 3 bases from V and 4 bases from J, with 15 bases between.

The rearrangement uses TRBV28 and TRBJ2-7; 9 bases are shared with TRBD1. Germline trimming cut 5 bases from V and 3 bases from J; bases unmatched to any gene: 8. From germline, CDR1 is MDHEN and CDR2 SYDVKM. The CDR3 consists of 15 residues. CDR3 loop: CASSTSGTGNYEQYF. CDR3 sequence (DNA): TGTGCCAGCAGTACATCCGGGACAGGGAACTACGAGCAGTACTTC.

This clone has a handful of counts. The rearrangement links TRBV2 to TRBJ1-4; TRBD1 matches 8 bases. V shed 6 bases and J 8 bases; nucleotides not matched to a gene: 11. The CDR3 runs to 15 residues. The germline V gene has CDR1 SNHLY and CDR2 FYNNEI. DNA for the CDR3: TGTGCCAGCAGCTCTGGGCAGGGGGCGTGGGAAAAACTGTTTTTT. This encodes CASSSGQGAWEKLFF.

This clone was recorded a few times. The chain combines TRBV19 with TRBJ2-2; a possible D gene is TRBD1 (6 bases). Trimming left V 3 bases short and J 6 bases short, with 17 bases between. Germline V CDR1 and CDR2: LNHDA, SQIVND (reference sequence). This CDR3 has 16 amino acids. The CDR3 DNA follows: TGTGCCAGTAGTATCCGGGGACAACCCCTTCCCGGGGAGCTGTTTTTT. This codes for CASSIRGQPLPGELFF. The variable domain in full, completed from reference TRBV19 and TRBJ2-2, reads DGGITQSPKYLFRKEGQNVTLSCEQNLNHDAMYWYRQDPGQGLRLIYYSQIVNDFQKGDIAEGYSVSREKKESFPLTVTSAQKNPTAFYLCASSIRGQPLPGELFFGEGSRLTVL.